The 10 T cell receptor beta chains listed next were all sequenced from one sample in a study of tumor and adjacent non-tumor tissue in lung cancer (dated by TCRdb to between 2017 and 2018). The library was produced with multiplex PCR. Data came from an Illumina HiSeq 2500. Following protocols modified from ARM-PCR, the researchers constructed TCRbeta libraries through three rounds of nested PCR with primers (Table S4). The public sequencing data were trimmed at Q25 with fastp and processed into clonotypes with MiXCR by TCRdb, which kept only in-frame beta chains. Rows with a matching CDR3 protein are joined into one entry that keeps the most common DNA and genes. The sample table shows about 110,000 distinct CDR3 sequences, and under 90% are seen once. About 22% of the sample is in the top ten clones. Bulk unsorted tissue served as the source for RNA extraction, and RNA quality was assessed using a NanoDrop ND-1000 and an Agilent 2100.

The sample comprised lung tumor tissue. These receptors were obtained from a man between 65 and 85 years old with non-small cell lung cancer.

The chain uses TRBV20-1 and TRBJ1-1, with TRBD1 identical over 7 bases. The CDR3 spans 17 residues. Germline V gives CDR1 DFQATT, CDR2 SNEGSKA (reference sequence). Germline trimming cut 0 bases from V and 4 bases from J; bases unmatched to any gene: 14. CDR3 residues: CSARDGETGNSITEAFF. The CDR3 coding sequence is TGCAGTGCTAGAGATGGCGAGACAGGGAACTCGATCACTGAAGCTTTCTTT.

To note about this clonotype: A much bigger clone sits one base away, suggesting this may be a read error. This chain links TRBV11-2 with TRBJ2-7; the D is unclear. The CDR3 spans 13 residues. Trimming took 5 bases from V and 0 from J, leaving 8 bases between them. Germline CDR1 reads SGHAT; CDR2 reads FQNNGV. This chain's CDR3 is CASSHTISYEQYF. CDR3 DNA: TGTGCCAGCAGCCATACTATCTCCTACGAGCAGTACTTC.

With respect to this clonotype: This may come from a read error, since a much larger clone is one base off. The rearrangement joins TRBV9 to TRBJ2-6, with D possibly TRBD2 on 5 matching bases. The V and J ends lost 2 bases and 3 bases respectively, with 6 bases between them. Germline V lookup: CDR1 SGDLS, CDR2 YYNGEE. This CDR3 is 14 amino acids long. The DNA of the CDR3 is TGTGCCAGCAGCGTCGGGATTGGGGCCAACGTCCTGACTTTC. Its translation is CASSVGIGANVLTF.

The chain combines TRBV6-5 with TRBJ1-2, with D maybe TRBD1 (5 bases). Trimming took off 9 bases at V and 3 bases at J, with 11 bases between the two ends. Per the germline V gene, CDR1 is MNHEY and CDR2 is SVGAGI. The CDR3 is 12 residues long. CDR3 residues: CASWGGDYGYTF. The CDR3 nucleotides are TGTGCCAGTTGGGGGGGTGACTATGGCTACACCTTC.

V gene TRBV6-6 combines with J gene TRBJ2-5; 9 bases are shared with TRBD1. Germline loops: CDR1 MNHNY, CDR2 SVGAGI (reference sequence). This CDR3 comprises 17 residues. J gave up 6 bases and V 8 bases, and 19 bases lay outside the gene matches. CDR3 sequence: CASRSPAGTGLEQTQYF. In DNA, the CDR3 is TGTGCCAGCCGTTCTCCGGCCGGGACAGGGCTCGAGCAGACCCAGTACTTC.

A note on this clonotype: The junction departs from germline at one end; a sequencing error may be responsible. The gene calls are TRBV11-2 and TRBJ2-7; D perhaps matches TRBD2 (6 bases). Germline V CDR1 and CDR2: SGHAT, FQNNGV. The CDR3 contains 15 residues. The CDR3 loop is CASSPGRGPSSEQYF. CDR3 sequence (DNA): TGTGCCAGCAGCCCCGGGAGAGGACCCTCCTCCGAGCAGTACTTC.

To note about this clonotype: One base away lies a much larger clone, so this may be a sequencing read error. This chain connects TRBV6-1 to TRBJ1-6; 8 nucleotides align to TRBD1. The trim removed 10 bases at V and 9 bases at J, leaving 14 bases unmatched. The CDR3 sequence is 15 residues long. Germline CDR1 reads MNHNS; CDR2 reads SASEGT. CDR3 loop: CANSGQGTGSSPLHF. CDR3 DNA sequence: TGTGCCAACAGCGGACAGGGAACAGGGTCTTCACCCCTCCACTTT.

For this clonotype: At one of its ends the junction is not consistent with the germline gene, which may arise from a read error. CDR3: CVGSLDGTASDGYTF. The CDR3, as DNA: TGTGTCGGCAGCTTAGACGGGACAGCTTCTGATGGTTACACCTTC. The chain links TRBV11-1 to TRBJ1-2, with 7 bases lining up with TRBD1. The CDR3 consists of 15 residues. Germline V gene sequence: CDR1 SGHAT, CDR2 FQDESV (reference sequence).

This clonotype was observed a handful of times. One end of the junction is discordant with germline, which a read error may explain. The CDR3 bases are TGCAGCGCCCTTGGGCCGAGCGGGAGCAGCTCCTACAATGAGCAATTCTTC. It translates to CSALGPSGSSSYNEQFF. This rearrangement joins TRBV29-1 to TRBJ2-1; TRBD2 agrees at 8 bases. Germline loops: CDR1 SQVTM, CDR2 ANQGSEA. CDR3 length: 17 amino acids.

As to this clonotype: A junction boundary mismatches the germline segment, possibly from a read error. The chain uses TRBV6-2 or TRBV6-3 and TRBJ2-7; 7 bases are shared with TRBD1. This CDR3 comprises 16 residues. Germline lookup yields CDR1 MNHEY and CDR2 SVGEGT. For the CDR3, the DNA is TGTGCCAGCAGTCCCGCGCTGAACAGGGGACCCTACAAGCAGTACTTC. It translates to CASSPALNRGPYKQYF.